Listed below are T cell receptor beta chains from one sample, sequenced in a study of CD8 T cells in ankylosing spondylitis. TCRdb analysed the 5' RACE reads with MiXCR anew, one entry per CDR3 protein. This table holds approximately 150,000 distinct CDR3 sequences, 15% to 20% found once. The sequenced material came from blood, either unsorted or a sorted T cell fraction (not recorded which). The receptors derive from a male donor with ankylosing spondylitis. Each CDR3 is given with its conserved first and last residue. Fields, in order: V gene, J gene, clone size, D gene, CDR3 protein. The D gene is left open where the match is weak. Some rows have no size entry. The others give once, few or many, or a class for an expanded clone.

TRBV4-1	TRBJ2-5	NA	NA	CASSQEGKETQYF
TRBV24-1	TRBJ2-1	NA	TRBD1	CATSDRGQYNEQFF
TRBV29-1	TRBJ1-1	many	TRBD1	CSGCPGQGGEAFF
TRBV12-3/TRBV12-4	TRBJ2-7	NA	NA	CASSLGPKQYF
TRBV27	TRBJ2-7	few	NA	CASSLGHSYPYEQYF
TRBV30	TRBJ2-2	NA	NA	CAWTRGGANTGELFF
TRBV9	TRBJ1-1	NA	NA	CASSGANTEAFF
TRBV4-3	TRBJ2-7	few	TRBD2	CASSQGTGTSHDEQYF
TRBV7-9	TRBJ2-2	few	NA	CASSVSGVRTGELFF
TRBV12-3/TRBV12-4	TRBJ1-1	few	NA	CASSLVGLDTEAFF
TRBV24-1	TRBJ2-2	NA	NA	CATSDGGLGELFF
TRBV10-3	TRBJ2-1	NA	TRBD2	CAISESALAAYNEQFF
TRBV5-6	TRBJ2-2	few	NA	CASSLGQGIAGELFF
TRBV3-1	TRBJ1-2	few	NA	CATGPNYGYTF
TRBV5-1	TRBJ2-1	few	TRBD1	CASRLTGQGAVGQFF
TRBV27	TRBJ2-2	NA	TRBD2	CASSLGTRIGELFF